This T cell receptor (beta chain) was observed in a study of vaccination effects on CD4 cells after COVID-19. Study-level information: Pre-vaccine samples were drawn 16 days and one week before the first dose.

Of note for this clone: Its antigen is currently unknown.

TCRdb keeps only in-frame clones here, not all; method: immunoSEQ multiplex PCR. The repertoire holds 42,000 or so clones, roughly 75% seen once, with 25% to 35% in the top ten. Before sequencing, viral peptide pools were used by the ViraFEST assay to expand antigen-specific CD4+ T cells. A 10-day culture period preceded the isolation of CD4+ T cells. This individual contracted SARS-CoV-2 between March and December 2020, as verified by PCR. Cultures used about 2 million PBMC per well, roughly 9.8 IU/ml IL-2 and roughly 10 ug/ml peptides. Half-medium exchanges with IL-2 medium took place on days 3 and 7. CDR1 is LNHNV and CDR2 is YYDKDF in the germline V gene (reference sequence). With 0 bases removed from V and 0 bases from J, the gap between germline ends came to 15 bases. The CDR3 length is 17 residues.

The J gene is TRBJ2-7, the V gene TRBV15; D uncertain. This receptor was identified in a human donor who had a prior SARS-CoV-2 infection. The starting material was CD4+ T cells from PBMCs cultured with a peptide pool, obtained before COVID-19 vaccination. This CDR3 reads CATSRDWSSSGSYEQYF. CDR3 coding DNA: TGTGCCACCAGCAGAGATTGGTCCTCATCGGGCTCCTACGAGCAGTACTTC.